The present T cell receptor (beta chain) was sequenced within a study of OX40 agonist ivuxolimab in advanced cancers. There are 13 residues in the CDR3. The germline V gene has CDR1 SGDLS and CDR2 YYNGEE. Deletions cut 0 bases from V and 3 bases from J, with 6 bases between. Generated by immunoSEQ multiplex PCR, the TCRdb table keeps only in-frame clones and is missing some. Of 100,000 to 150,000 clones in the sample, 85% to 95% were seen once. The receptor was isolated from an adult with an advanced solid tumor such as melanoma, head and neck, liver or kidney cancer. The genes are TRBV9 and TRBJ1-1; no clear D gene. The sample consisted of CD4+ or CD8+ T cells sorted from blood, taken in a trial of the OX40 agonist ivuxolimab. The CDR3 bases are TGTGCCAGCAGCGTAGGGGATGACACTGAAGCTTTCTTT. This sequence encodes CASSVGDDTEAFF.